The clone carrying this TCR beta chain has just a few counts. Its antigen is unknown. This specimen comes from a study of identical twins. TCRdb independently ran MiXCR on the 5' RACE reads; one entry per CDR3 protein. The sample includes hundreds of thousands of distinct CDR3 sequences, around 8.6% of them seen just once. Trimming removed 4 bases at V and 8 bases at J, with 10 bases between. The CDR3 has 13 residues. The germline gives CDR1 SGHNT, CDR2 YYREEE (reference sequence). Study-wide results and limits: Less excess twin sharing appeared in beta out-of-frame sequences. Zero-insertion analyses could be partly confounded by invariant MAIT and iNKT cells.

These sequences were also reported in another study, on yellow fever vaccine responses in identical twins.

This receptor was identified in a woman aged 18-29 years in good health. V and J are TRBV5-4 and TRBJ1-6; D unclear. Sequencing was performed on PBMCs. CDR3 residues: CASSLIDDSPLHF. CDR3 DNA: TGTGCCAGCAGCCTAATAGATGATTCACCCCTCCACTTT.